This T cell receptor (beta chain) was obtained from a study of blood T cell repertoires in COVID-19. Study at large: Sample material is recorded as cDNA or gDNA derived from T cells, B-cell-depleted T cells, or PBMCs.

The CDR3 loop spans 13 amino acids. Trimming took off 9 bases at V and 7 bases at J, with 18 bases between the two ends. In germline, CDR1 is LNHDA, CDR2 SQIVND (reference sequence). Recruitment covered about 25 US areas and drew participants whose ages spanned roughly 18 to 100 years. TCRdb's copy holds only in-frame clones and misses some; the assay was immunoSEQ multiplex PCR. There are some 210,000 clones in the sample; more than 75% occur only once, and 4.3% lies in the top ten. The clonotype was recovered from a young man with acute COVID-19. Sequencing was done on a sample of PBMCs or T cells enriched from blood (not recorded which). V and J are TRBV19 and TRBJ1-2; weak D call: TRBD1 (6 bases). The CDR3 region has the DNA TGTGCCAGCGCCGGGCGGGGGCAAAGTGGCTACACCTTC. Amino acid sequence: CASAGRGQSGYTF.